The T cell receptor (beta chain) described here comes from a study of Ad26.COV2.S vaccination and SARS-CoV-2 variants. Whole-study findings and limits: Spike-specific TCR breadth in vaccine recipients exceeded that seen in placebo recipients.

Sequenced by immunoSEQ multiplex PCR; TCRdb stores in-frame clones only, minus some. The sample lists roughly 400,000 clones, approximately 89% seen once, with 1.9% in the top ten. CDR1 is KGHDR and CDR2 is SFDVKD in the germline V gene. The CDR3 loop spans 15 amino acids. Trimming cost V 4 bases and J 5 bases; bases outside gene matches: 7. Noted treatment: around 19 received Ad26.COV2.S at low or high dose, single or two shots; about 5 received placebo; per-sample allocation not given. It was on day 63 after the first vaccine or placebo injection that samples were taken. A note on this clone: What it binds is not known.

V usage is TRBV24-1 and J usage is TRBJ2-5, with 9 bases identical to TRBD1. This clonotype was obtained from a person between 18 and 59 years old who received the Ad26.COV2.S COVID-19 vaccine or a placebo. Sequencing used peripheral blood, obtained in a trial of Ad26.COV2.S vaccine versus placebo. The CDR3 is CATSDPGTGRETQYF. The CDR3, as DNA: TGTGCCACCAGTGACCCCGGGACAGGGAGGGAGACCCAGTACTTC.